One T cell receptor beta chain is described in this entry. Its cognate antigen is unknown. Produced via immunoSEQ multiplex PCR; TCRdb's table is partial and in-frame only. The data contain around 130,000 clones, approximately 90% of them seen just once; the ten biggest clones take up 4% to 5%. There are 17 residues in the CDR3. V lost 5 bases and J lost 5, with 21 bases in between. Germline V lookup: CDR1 SGHVS, CDR2 FQNEAQ. This record belongs to a study of T cell responses to AZD1222 COVID-19 vaccine. Whole-study findings and limits: White British ancestry dominated among donors, who included more females, and clonal diversity was possibly underestimated. CD4 TCRs covered the whole spike, strongest at regions 160-218 and 743-854. Unmutated variant regions reportedly attract nearly half of all spike-specific TCRs.

The sequence was collected from an adult who received the MenACWY meningococcal vaccine as a control. The sample here was peripheral blood, taken 28 days after the second dose of the MenACWY control vaccine. This chain connects TRBV7-8 to TRBJ1-4; D is uncertain. CDR3 in DNA: TGTGCCAGCAGCGTTACTAGGGAGGCAGGCTGGAATGAAAAACTGTTTTTT. It is translated as CASSVTREAGWNEKLFF.